The rows below give T cell receptor beta chains drawn from one sample of a study of cytomegalovirus exposure and HLA in healthy donors. Data came from immunoSEQ multiplex PCR; TCRdb stores just in-frame clones and leaves some out. The profile shows around 63,000 clones, around 85% of them singletons. Sequences were obtained from PBMCs. The receptors were sampled from a woman aged 25 to 45 in good health and CMV-seronegative. CDR3s include the opening cysteine and the closing phenylalanine or tryptophan. The order of the fields is D gene, clone size, V gene, J gene, CDR3 protein, CDR3 DNA. The D gene is left open where the match is weak. For some rows the clone size is stated as once, few or many, or as a class when expanded; others skip it.

D: .
size: .
V: TRBV11-3
J: TRBJ2-5
CDR3: CASSRDFLSETQYF
DNA: TGTGCCAGCAGCCGGGACTTCCTATCGGAGACCCAGTACTTC

D: .
size: .
V: TRBV13
J: TRBJ1-1
CDR3: CASSPRKGMNTEAFF
DNA: TGTGCCAGCAGCCCCCGGAAGGGGATGAACACTGAAGCTTTCTTT

D: TRBD1
size: .
V: TRBV15
J: TRBJ1-6
CDR3: CATSRVRGQPNSPLHF
DNA: TGTGCCACCAGCCGGGTAAGGGGACAGCCTAATTCACCCCTCCACTTT

D: TRBD2
size: few
V: TRBV7-2
J: TRBJ2-1
CDR3: CASSFSGTSGSYNEQFF
DNA: TGTGCCAGCAGCTTCTCCGGGACTAGCGGTTCCTACAATGAGCAGTTCTTC

D: .
size: .
V: TRBV28
J: TRBJ1-5
CDR3: CASSPIRFGVADQPQHF
DNA: TGTGCCAGCAGCCCTATCCGGTTCGGGGTAGCCGATCAGCCCCAGCATTTT

D: .
size: few
V: TRBV19
J: TRBJ2-2
CDR3: CASSIGPGVGNPNTGELFF
DNA: TGTGCCAGTAGTATAGGGCCAGGGGTTGGGAATCCGAACACCGGGGAGCTGTTTTTT

D: .
size: .
V: TRBV19
J: TRBJ1-5
CDR3: CASSTQGGTQPQHF
DNA: TGTGCCAGTAGTACCCAGGGTGGCACTCAGCCCCAGCATTTT

D: .
size: .
V: TRBV4-3
J: TRBJ2-1
CDR3: CASSQDAGGPYNEQFF
DNA: TGCGCCAGCAGCCAAGATGCGGGCGGGCCCTACAATGAGCAGTTCTTC

D: .
size: .
V: TRBV6-1
J: TRBJ2-5
CDR3: CASSERGRIRETQYF
DNA: TGTGCCAGCAGTGAAAGGGGTCGCATTCGGGAGACCCAGTACTTC

D: .
size: .
V: TRBV18
J: TRBJ1-1
CDR3: CASSPTTGLNTEAFF
DNA: TGTGCCAGCTCACCCACGACAGGCCTGAACACTGAAGCTTTCTTT

D: TRBD1
size: .
V: TRBV2
J: TRBJ1-5
CDR3: CASSKQGVSNQPQHF
DNA: TGTGCCAGCAGTAAACAGGGGGTTAGCAATCAGCCCCAGCATTTT

D: .
size: .
V: TRBV6-6
J: TRBJ2-3
CDR3: CASSYSTGGADTQYF
DNA: TGTGCCAGCAGTTACTCGACGGGGGGCGCGGATACGCAGTATTTT

D: .
size: .
V: TRBV29-1
J: TRBJ1-3
CDR3: CSVAIQSGNTIYF
DNA: TGCAGCGTTGCTATACAGTCCGGAAACACCATATATTTT

D: TRBD1
size: .
V: TRBV19
J: TRBJ1-5
CDR3: CASSRGQGDQPQHF
DNA: TGTGCCAGTAGTAGGGGACAGGGGGATCAGCCCCAGCATTTT

D: .
size: .
V: TRBV7-9
J: TRBJ2-4
CDR3: CASSLEEAKNIQYF
DNA: TGTGCCAGCAGCTTAGAAGAGGCCAAAAACATTCAGTACTTC

D: .
size: .
V: TRBV7-2
J: TRBJ2-1
CDR3: CASKLTGTNEQFF
DNA: TGTGCCAGCAAACTAACAGGCACCAATGAGCAGTTCTTC

D: TRBD1
size: once
V: TRBV19
J: TRBJ2-2
CDR3: CASRLRQGDTGELFF
DNA: TGTGCCAGTAGGCTCCGACAGGGCGACACCGGGGAGCTGTTTTTT

D: .
size: .
V: TRBV7-9
J: TRBJ1-2
CDR3: CASSSRLTPHYGYTF
DNA: TGTGCCAGCAGCTCCCGACTCACGCCTCACTATGGCTACACCTTC

D: .
size: .
V: TRBV6-1
J: TRBJ1-3
CDR3: CAIRGFDGNTIYF
DNA: TGTGCCATTAGGGGCTTCGACGGAAACACCATATATTTT

D: .
size: .
V: TRBV25-1
J: TRBJ1-1
CDR3: CASSEQGNTEAFF
DNA: TGTGCCAGCAGTGAACAGGGGAACACTGAAGCTTTCTTT

D: TRBD2
size: .
V: TRBV29-1
J: TRBJ2-1
CDR3: CSVVLSSGRMGEQFF
DNA: TGCAGCGTTGTTCTGTCTAGCGGGAGGATGGGGGAGCAGTTCTTC

D: TRBD1
size: .
V: TRBV11-2
J: TRBJ1-3
CDR3: CASSWTGPSGNTIYF
DNA: TGTGCCAGCAGCTGGACAGGGCCCTCTGGAAACACCATATATTTT

D: TRBD1
size: .
V: TRBV7-2
J: TRBJ1-2
CDR3: CASSKWTGQLYSGYTF
DNA: TGTGCCAGCAGCAAGTGGACAGGGCAACTCTACAGTGGCTACACCTTC

D: TRBD1
size: .
V: TRBV18
J: TRBJ1-2
CDR3: CASSPQADRGWGYTF
DNA: TGTGCCAGCTCACCACAGGCAGACAGGGGCTGGGGCTACACCTTC

D: .
size: .
V: TRBV11-2
J: TRBJ2-3
CDR3: CASRGSADTQYF
DNA: TGTGCCAGCAGGGGGAGCGCAGATACGCAGTATTTT

D: TRBD1
size: .
V: TRBV2
J: TRBJ1-1
CDR3: CASRDSTGKAEAFF
DNA: TGTGCCAGCAGAGACTCGACAGGGAAGGCTGAAGCTTTCTTT

D: .
size: .
V: TRBV27
J: TRBJ1-2
CDR3: CASSLRGGINYGYTF
DNA: TGTGCCAGCAGTTTAAGGGGGGGGATTAACTATGGCTACACCTTC

D: TRBD1
size: .
V: TRBV19
J: TRBJ2-5
CDR3: CASSIRTGTGGETQYF
DNA: TGTGCCAGTAGTATACGAACAGGGACAGGGGGAGAGACCCAGTACTTC

D: TRBD1
size: .
V: TRBV4-1
J: TRBJ1-1
CDR3: CASSPVQGADTEAFF
DNA: TGCGCCAGCAGCCCGGTCCAGGGGGCAGACACTGAAGCTTTCTTT

D: TRBD2
size: .
V: TRBV9
J: TRBJ2-1
CDR3: CASSPGGGEGREQFF
DNA: TGTGCCAGCAGCCCCGGTGGCGGGGAGGGCAGGGAGCAGTTCTTC

D: TRBD2
size: .
V: TRBV4-3
J: TRBJ2-5
CDR3: CASSQELSGGAEEETQYF
DNA: TGCGCCAGCAGCCAAGAACTTAGCGGGGGGGCCGAAGAAGAGACCCAGTACTTC

D: TRBD1
size: .
V: TRBV2
J: TRBJ2-5
CDR3: CASRSGGQGPQETQYF
DNA: TGTGCCAGCAGGAGTGGCGGACAGGGGCCCCAAGAGACCCAGTACTTC

D: .
size: .
V: TRBV29-1
J: TRBJ2-6
CDR3: CSVYRVDSGANVLTF
DNA: TGCAGCGTTTACAGGGTCGACTCTGGGGCCAACGTCCTGACTTTC

D: .
size: .
V: TRBV11-2
J: TRBJ2-7
CDR3: CASSLIVPGLQYF
DNA: TGTGCCAGCAGCTTAATTGTGCCGGGACTCCAGTACTTC

D: .
size: few
V: TRBV7-2
J: TRBJ1-5
CDR3: CASSADSQPQHF
DNA: TGTGCCAGCAGCGCGGACAGTCAGCCCCAGCATTTT